The 20 T cell receptor beta chains below were found in one sample sequenced in a study of blood T cell repertoires in COVID-19. Sequencing used immunoSEQ multiplex PCR; TCRdb keeps in-frame clones, though not all of them. The data contain over 150,000 clones, less than 90% of them singletons. Sequences were obtained from peripheral blood. The receptors come from a man between 18 and 29 years old with active or convalescent COVID-19.

The V gene is TRBV6-5, the J gene TRBJ1-1; D unclear. The CDR3 length is 15 residues. From germline, CDR1 is MNHEY and CDR2 SVGAGI. The germline V and J ends were trimmed by 5 bases and 8 bases, with 21 bases remaining between them. The CDR3 is CASSLVASGGGEAFF. For the CDR3, the DNA is TGTGCCAGCAGTCTCGTAGCGTCTGGTGGCGGCGAAGCTTTCTTT.

The rearrangement links TRBV2 to TRBJ1-4; the D gene is possibly TRBD1 (5 bases). The CDR3 totals 13 residues. V was trimmed by 8 bases and J by 3 bases, leaving 10 bases between them. CDR1 SNHLY and CDR2 FYNNEI come from the germline V gene. The CDR3 nucleotides are TGTGCCAGCGGGGGGGAATCTAATGAAAAACTGTTTTTT. Amino acids: CASGGESNEKLFF.

The chain carries TRBV6-1 and TRBJ2-2, with D possibly TRBD1 on 6 matching bases. This CDR3 has 14 residues. The germline V and J ends were trimmed by 6 bases and 5 bases, with 13 bases remaining between them. The germline gives CDR1 MNHNS, CDR2 SASEGT. The DNA of the CDR3 is TGTGCCAGCAGGACACAGGGTTCAACCGGGGAGCTGTTTTTT. Translated: CASRTQGSTGELFF.

This chain uses TRBV19 with TRBJ2-1; TRBD2 matches 13 bases. The length of the CDR3 is 16 residues. V gave up 1 base and J gave up 5 bases; unmatched junction bases: 2. Germline lookup yields CDR1 LNHDA and CDR2 SQIVND (reference sequence). The CDR3 coding sequence is TGTGCCAGTAGTATAGTTGGGACTAGCGGGAACAATGAGCAGTTCTTC. The encoded protein is CASSIVGTSGNNEQFF.

The V call is TRBV19, the J call TRBJ1-1, with no clear D. Germline CDR1 reads LNHDA; CDR2 reads SQIVND (reference sequence). This CDR3 has 13 amino acids. V lost 4 bases, J lost 3 bases, and 9 bases lay in between. The CDR3 DNA is TGTGCCAGTAGTACCCGGGGAGACACTGAAGCTTTCTTT. It encodes CASSTRGDTEAFF.

The chain has TRBV2 and TRBJ1-2; no definite D call. Germline V gene sequence: CDR1 SNHLY, CDR2 FYNNEI. The CDR3 extends over 11 amino acids. Trimming stripped 4 bases from V and 5 bases from J, with 5 bases between. The chain's CDR3 is CASSGHYGYTF. CDR3 nucleotides: TGTGCCAGCAGTGGTCATTATGGCTACACCTTC.

The chain is built from TRBV7-9 and TRBJ1-2; 7 positions match TRBD1. The CDR3 consists of 12 residues. V lost 2 bases, J lost 10 bases, and 4 bases stayed unmatched. Germline CDR1 and CDR2: SEHNR and FQNEAQ (reference sequence). CDR3 sequence reads: CASSLSQGDYTF. CDR3 nucleotide sequence: TGTGCCAGCAGCTTAAGCCAGGGGGACTACACCTTC.

The chain employs TRBV7-2 and TRBJ1-2; tentative D call: TRBD1 (6 bases). The germline CDR1 and CDR2 sequences are SGHTA and FQGNSA. There are 15 residues in the CDR3. V was trimmed by 5 bases and J by 4 bases, leaving 17 bases between them. CDR3 sequence (DNA): TGTGCCAGCAGCGGGAACAGGGCGGGAGTCTATGGCTACACCTTC. This sequence encodes CASSGNRAGVYGYTF.

In its sample, this clone was seen once. V gene TRBV10-2 combines with J gene TRBJ2-3, with TRBD1 identical over 7 bases. The V and J ends lost 3 bases and 3 bases, in that order; junction bases with no gene match: 6. CDR3 length: 15 residues. Germline assignment: CDR1 WSHSY and CDR2 SAAADI. CDR3 sequence reads: CASSELDRATDTQYF. CDR3 DNA: TGCGCCAGCAGTGAATTAGACAGGGCAACAGATACGCAGTATTTT.

This sequence joins TRBV29-1 and TRBJ1-1; D perhaps matches TRBD1 (6 bases). The V end was cut by 6 bases, the J end by 4 bases, with 12 bases between. The CDR3 has 12 amino acids. Germline V gene data show CDR1 as SQVTM and CDR2 as ANQGSEA. CDR3 nucleotides: TGCAGCGTGCACAGGGTGGGCACTGAAGCTTTCTTT. This codes for CSVHRVGTEAFF.

The chain joins TRBV5-4 to TRBJ1-2; 7 nucleotides align to TRBD1. The CDR3 is made up of 12 amino acids. Per germline, CDR1 SGHNT and CDR2 YYREEE (reference sequence). V gave up 10 bases and J gave up 11 bases; unmatched junction bases: 14. This CDR3 is CASRGGEERYTF. The CDR3 nucleotides are TGTGCCTCCCGAGGGGGCGAGGAGAGGTACACCTTC.

V and J are TRBV18 and TRBJ2-5; 11 bases are a match to TRBD2. CDR3 length: 18 amino acids. Losses at the gene ends were 2 bases for V and 4 bases for J; bases not matched to a gene: 12. Germline V gives CDR1 KGHSH, CDR2 LQKENI. The CDR3 bases are TGTGCCAGCTCACCAGGACTAGCGGGCTATCGTTCGGGAGAGACCCAGTACTTC. This codes for CASSPGLAGYRSGETQYF.

The gene calls are TRBV6-2 or TRBV6-3 and TRBJ2-7, with TRBD2 as a possible D gene (6 bases). The CDR3 loop spans 14 amino acids. The V end was cut by 5 bases, the J end by 5 bases, with 16 bases between. Germline V gene sequence: CDR1 MNHEY, CDR2 SVGEGT. The CDR3 reads CASSPFPGENEQYF. In DNA form, the CDR3 reads TGTGCCAGCAGTCCGTTCCCGGGAGAAAACGAGCAGTACTTC.

The V and J genes are TRBV27 and TRBJ1-2; 7 bases agree with TRBD1. The junction had 4 bases not matched to a gene; V was cut back by 1 base and J by 5 bases. Germline loops: CDR1 MNHEY, CDR2 SMNVEV (reference sequence). The CDR3 totals 14 residues. The CDR3 bases are TGTGCCAGCAGTTTATTTGGGACAGTTTATGGCTACACCTTC. Residues: CASSLFGTVYGYTF.

The rearrangement links TRBV11-2 to TRBJ1-3; D is perhaps TRBD1 (5 bases). Trimming took off 7 bases at V and 2 bases at J, with 12 bases between the two ends. This CDR3 region has 14 residues. From germline, CDR1 is SGHAT and CDR2 FQNNGV. The CDR3 spells CASTLGPTGNTIYF. The CDR3 DNA is TGTGCCAGCACCTTGGGGCCGACTGGAAACACCATATATTTT.

The rearrangement links TRBV12-3 or TRBV12-4 to TRBJ1-2; 7 nucleotides align to TRBD1. V lost 5 bases to trimming and J lost 10 bases; unmatched junction nucleotides: 4. This CDR3 contains 11 residues. The CDR3 loop is CASSVDRYYTF. The CDR3 DNA sequence: TGTGCCAGCAGTGTGGACAGGTACTACACCTTC.

V is TRBV18 and J is TRBJ2-5; 8 bases map to TRBD1. The CDR3 consists of 19 residues. CDR1 is KGHSH and CDR2 is LQKENI in the germline V gene. Trimming cost V 6 bases and J 5 bases; bases outside gene matches: 23. The CDR3 DNA reads TGTGCCAGCTCCCCGCGGTCCGGACAGGGCCGACGAGGGGGGGAGACCCAGTACTTC. Residues: CASSPRSGQGRRGGETQYF.

The chain employs TRBV4-1 and TRBJ2-7; TRBD1 matches at 7 bases. The CDR3 contains 14 residues. CDR1 and CDR2 (germline): MGHRA, YSYEKL. V shed 8 bases, J shed 2 bases, and the junction held 9 bases outside the gene matches. The CDR3 region has the DNA TGCGCCAGCCGGGATTACAGGGGAACCTACGAGCAGTACTTC. Its protein product is CASRDYRGTYEQYF.

This rearrangement joins TRBV2 to TRBJ2-7; 10 nucleotides match TRBD2. Germline lookup yields CDR1 SNHLY and CDR2 FYNNEI. The V segment lost 1 base and the J segment 4 bases; nucleotides outside the gene matches: 10. CDR3 length: 17 residues. CDR3 residues: CASSEGSRLAGVYEQYF. The DNA for the CDR3 is TGTGCCAGCAGTGAAGGATCCAGGCTAGCGGGAGTGTACGAGCAGTACTTC.

This chain connects TRBV21-1 to TRBJ1-1; TRBD1, the D gene given by the table, was not confirmed from the DNA. TRBV21-1 is listed as a pseudogene. This CDR3 spans 18 amino acids. CDR3: CAIVIIPGQGRINTEAFF. In nucleotides, the CDR3 is TGTGCCATCGTTATTATTCCGGGACAGGGGAGGATAAACACTGAAGCTTTCTTT.